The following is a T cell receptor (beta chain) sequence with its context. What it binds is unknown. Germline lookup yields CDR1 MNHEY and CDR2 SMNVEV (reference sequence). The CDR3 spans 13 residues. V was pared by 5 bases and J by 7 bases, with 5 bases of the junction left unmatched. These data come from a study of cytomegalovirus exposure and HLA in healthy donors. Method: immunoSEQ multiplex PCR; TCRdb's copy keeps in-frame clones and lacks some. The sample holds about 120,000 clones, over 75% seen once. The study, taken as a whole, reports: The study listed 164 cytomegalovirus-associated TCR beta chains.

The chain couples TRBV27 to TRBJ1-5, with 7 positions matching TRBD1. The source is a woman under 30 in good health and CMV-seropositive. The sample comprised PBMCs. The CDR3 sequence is CASSPHRGQPQHF. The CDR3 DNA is TGTGCCAGCAGTCCTCACAGGGGCCAGCCCCAGCATTTT.